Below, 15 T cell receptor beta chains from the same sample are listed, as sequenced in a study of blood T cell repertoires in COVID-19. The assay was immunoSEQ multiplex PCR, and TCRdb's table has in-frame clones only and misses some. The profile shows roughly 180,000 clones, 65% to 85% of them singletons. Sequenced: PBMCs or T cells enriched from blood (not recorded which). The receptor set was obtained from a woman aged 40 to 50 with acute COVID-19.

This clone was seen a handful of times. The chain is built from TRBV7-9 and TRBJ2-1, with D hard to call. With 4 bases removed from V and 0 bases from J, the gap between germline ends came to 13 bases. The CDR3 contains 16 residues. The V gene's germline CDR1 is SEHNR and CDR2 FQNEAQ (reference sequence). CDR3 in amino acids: CASSSPGPSSYNEQFF. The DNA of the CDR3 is TGTGCCAGCAGCTCCCCGGGTCCCAGCTCCTACAATGAGCAGTTCTTC.

The CDR3 region is CASSLQGIAGGNEQFF. As DNA, the CDR3 is TGCGCCAGCAGCTTACAAGGAATCGCGGGTGGAAATGAGCAGTTCTTC. The chain employs TRBV5-1 and TRBJ2-1; possibly TRBD2 for D (5 bases). V gave up 2 bases and J gave up 7 bases, with 19 bases separating them. The CDR3 is made up of 16 amino acids. The germline gives CDR1 SGHRS, CDR2 YFSETQ. Full variable domain (outside the CDR3, taken from reference TRBV5-1 and TRBJ2-1): KAGVTQTPRYLIKTRGQQVTLSCSPISGHRSVSWYQQTPGQGLQFLFEYFSETQRNKGNFPGRFSGRQFSNSRSEMNVSTLELGDSALYLCASSLQGIAGGNEQFFGPGTRLTVL.

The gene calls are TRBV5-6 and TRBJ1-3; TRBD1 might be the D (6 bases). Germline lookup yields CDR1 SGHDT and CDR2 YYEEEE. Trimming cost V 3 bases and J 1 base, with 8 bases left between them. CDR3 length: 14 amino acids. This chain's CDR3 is CASSWTASGNTIYF. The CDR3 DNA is TGTGCCAGCAGCTGGACAGCTTCTGGAAACACCATATATTTT.

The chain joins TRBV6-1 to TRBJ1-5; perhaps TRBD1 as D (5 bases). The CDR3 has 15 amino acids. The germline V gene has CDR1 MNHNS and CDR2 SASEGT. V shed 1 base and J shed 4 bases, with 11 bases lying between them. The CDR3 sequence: CASSEGAGGNQPQHF. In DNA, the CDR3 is TGTGCCAGCAGTGAAGGCGCGGGGGGGAATCAGCCCCAGCATTTT.

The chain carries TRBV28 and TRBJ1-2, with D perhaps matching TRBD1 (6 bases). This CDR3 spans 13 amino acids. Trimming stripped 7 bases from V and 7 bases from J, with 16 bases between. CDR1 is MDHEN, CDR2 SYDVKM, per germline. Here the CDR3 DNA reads TGTGCCAGCACCCCACAGGGATTCAGTGGCTACACCTTC. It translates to CASTPQGFSGYTF.

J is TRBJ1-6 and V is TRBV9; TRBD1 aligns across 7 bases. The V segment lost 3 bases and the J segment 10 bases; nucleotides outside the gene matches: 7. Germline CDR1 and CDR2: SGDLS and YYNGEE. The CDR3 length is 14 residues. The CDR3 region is CASSAARGESPLHF. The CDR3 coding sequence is TGTGCCAGCAGCGCCGCCAGGGGGGAATCACCCCTCCACTTT.

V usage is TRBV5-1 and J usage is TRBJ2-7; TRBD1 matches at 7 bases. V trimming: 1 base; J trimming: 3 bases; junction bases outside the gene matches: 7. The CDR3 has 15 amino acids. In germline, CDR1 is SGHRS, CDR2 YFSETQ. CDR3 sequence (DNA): TGCGCCAGCAGCTTGATGGGGACAGCAAGCTACGAGCAGTACTTC. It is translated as CASSLMGTASYEQYF.

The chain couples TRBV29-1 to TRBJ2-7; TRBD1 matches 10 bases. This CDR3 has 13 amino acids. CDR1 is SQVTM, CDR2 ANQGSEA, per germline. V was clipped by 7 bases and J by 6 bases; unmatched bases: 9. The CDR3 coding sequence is TGCAGCGCCCACCCGGGACAGGGGTTCGAGCAGTACTTC. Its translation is CSAHPGQGFEQYF.

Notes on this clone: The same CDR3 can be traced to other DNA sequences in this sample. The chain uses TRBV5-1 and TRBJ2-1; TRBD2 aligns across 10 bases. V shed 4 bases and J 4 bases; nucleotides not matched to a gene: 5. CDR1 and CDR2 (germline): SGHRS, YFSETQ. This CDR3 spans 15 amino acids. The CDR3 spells CASSRVAGGYNEQFF. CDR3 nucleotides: TGCGCCAGCAGCCGAGTAGCGGGAGGTTACAATGAGCAGTTCTTC.

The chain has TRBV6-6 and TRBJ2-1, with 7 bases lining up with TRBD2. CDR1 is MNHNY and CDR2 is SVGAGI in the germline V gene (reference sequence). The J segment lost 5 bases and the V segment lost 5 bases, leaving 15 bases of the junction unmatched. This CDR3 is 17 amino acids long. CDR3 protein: CASSQTSPGGWDNEQFF. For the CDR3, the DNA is TGTGCCAGCAGTCAAACTTCCCCGGGGGGATGGGACAATGAGCAGTTCTTC.

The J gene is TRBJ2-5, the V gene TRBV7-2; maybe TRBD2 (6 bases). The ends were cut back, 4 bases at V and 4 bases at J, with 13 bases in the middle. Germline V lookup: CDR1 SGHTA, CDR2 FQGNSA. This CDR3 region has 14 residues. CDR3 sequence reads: CASSSGLLGETQYF. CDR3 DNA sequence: TGTGCCAGCAGCTCGGGACTGCTAGGAGAGACCCAGTACTTC.

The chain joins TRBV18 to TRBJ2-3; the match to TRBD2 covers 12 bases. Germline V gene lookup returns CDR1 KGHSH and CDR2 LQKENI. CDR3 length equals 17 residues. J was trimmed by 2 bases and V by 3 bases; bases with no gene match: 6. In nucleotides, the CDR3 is TGTGCCAGCTCACCGCTGGGACTAGCGGGCCTCACAGATACGCAGTATTTT. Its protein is CASSPLGLAGLTDTQYF.

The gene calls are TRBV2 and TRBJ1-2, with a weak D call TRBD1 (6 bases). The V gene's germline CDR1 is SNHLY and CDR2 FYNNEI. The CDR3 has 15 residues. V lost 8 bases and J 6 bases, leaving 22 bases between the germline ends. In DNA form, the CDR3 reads TGTGCCAGCCATAAAACGGGGGGCTTCGGGAATGGCTACACCTTC. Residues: CASHKTGGFGNGYTF.

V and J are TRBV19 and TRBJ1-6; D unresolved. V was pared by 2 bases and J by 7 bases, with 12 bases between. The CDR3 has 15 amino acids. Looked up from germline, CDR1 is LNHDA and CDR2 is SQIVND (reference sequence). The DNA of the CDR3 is TGTGCCAGTAGTATATATCCGCGTCCAAATTCACCCCTCCACTTT. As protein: CASSIYPRPNSPLHF.

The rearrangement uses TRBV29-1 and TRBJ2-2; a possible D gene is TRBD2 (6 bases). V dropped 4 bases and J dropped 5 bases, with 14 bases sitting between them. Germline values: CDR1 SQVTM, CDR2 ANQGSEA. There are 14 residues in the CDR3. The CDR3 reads CSVVLFGRTGELFF. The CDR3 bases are TGCAGCGTTGTCTTATTCGGGAGAACCGGGGAGCTGTTTTTT.